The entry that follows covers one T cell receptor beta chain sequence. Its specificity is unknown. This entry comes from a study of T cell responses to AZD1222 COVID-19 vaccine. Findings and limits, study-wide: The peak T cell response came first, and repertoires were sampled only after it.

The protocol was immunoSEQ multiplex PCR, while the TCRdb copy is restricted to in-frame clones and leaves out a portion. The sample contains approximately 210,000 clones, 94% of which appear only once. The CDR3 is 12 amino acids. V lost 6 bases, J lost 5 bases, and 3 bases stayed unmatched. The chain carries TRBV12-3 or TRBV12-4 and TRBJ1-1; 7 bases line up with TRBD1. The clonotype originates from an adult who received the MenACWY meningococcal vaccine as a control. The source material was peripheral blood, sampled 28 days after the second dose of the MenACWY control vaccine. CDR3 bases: TGTGCCAGCAGAGACAGGGAGACTGAAGCTTTCTTT. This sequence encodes CASRDRETEAFF.